A single sample gave rise to the 20 T cell receptor beta chains below, sequenced in a study of blood T cell repertoires in COVID-19. Clones were read by immunoSEQ multiplex PCR, and TCRdb kept only the in-frame ones, dropping some. The profile shows some 180,000 clones, 85% to 90% of them singletons. The sequenced sample was PBMCs or T cells enriched from blood (not recorded which). These receptors all come from a man in his forties who had recovered from COVID-19.

This clone was recorded a few times. This chain connects TRBV5-1 to TRBJ2-1; D remains unclear. From germline, CDR1 is SGHRS and CDR2 YFSETQ. V dropped 1 base and J dropped 4 bases, with 6 bases sitting between them. The CDR3 consists of 13 residues. Here the CDR3 reads CASSLIQYNEQFF. The DNA of the CDR3 is TGCGCCAGCAGCTTGATCCAGTACAATGAGCAGTTCTTC. Complete variable domain (other parts from reference TRBV5-1 and TRBJ2-1): KAGVTQTPRYLIKTRGQQVTLSCSPISGHRSVSWYQQTPGQGLQFLFEYFSETQRNKGNFPGRFSGRQFSNSRSEMNVSTLELGDSALYLCASSLIQYNEQFFGPGTRLTVL.

The chain joins TRBV10-3 to TRBJ1-2; 10 nucleotides match TRBD1. The CDR3 has 14 amino acids. The germline gives CDR1 ENHRY, CDR2 SYGVKD. V shed 7 bases and J 8 bases; nucleotides not matched to a gene: 10. The CDR3 region is CAIKEDRGLEGYTF. CDR3 nucleotide sequence: TGTGCCATCAAAGAGGACAGGGGGTTAGAAGGCTACACCTTC.

The rearrangement joins TRBV4-2 to TRBJ1-2; TRBD1 matches at 8 bases. Germline CDR1 is LGHNA and CDR2 is YNFKEQ. The CDR3 totals 14 residues. V was pared by 4 bases and J by 4 bases, with 5 bases of the junction left unmatched. DNA for the CDR3: TGTGCCAGCAGCCCAAGACAGGGGATCTATGGCTACACCTTC. Its protein product is CASSPRQGIYGYTF.

The chain carries TRBV11-2 and TRBJ1-1; D is undetermined. Germline values: CDR1 SGHAT, CDR2 FQNNGV. V was shortened by 5 bases and J by 0 bases, with 4 bases between the two germline ends. The CDR3 contains 12 residues. The CDR3 bases are TGTGCCAGCAGCCAGGTGAACACTGAAGCTTTCTTT. Translating it yields CASSQVNTEAFF.

The chain joins TRBV14 to TRBJ1-6, with 9 bases fitting TRBD1. Trimming took 4 bases from V and 10 from J; bases not matched to a gene: 8. This CDR3 is 15 amino acids long. Germline assignment: CDR1 SGHDN and CDR2 FVKESK. CDR3 region: CASSLSGTGLSPLHF. The DNA of the CDR3 is TGTGCCAGCAGCCTCAGCGGGACAGGGTTGTCACCCCTCCACTTT.

The chain carries TRBV27 and TRBJ1-1; 7 nucleotides align to TRBD1. The CDR3 contains 13 residues. The germline V gene encodes CDR1 MNHEY and CDR2 SMNVEV (reference sequence). The ends lost 5 bases at V and 3 bases at J; junction bases unmatched: 3. As DNA, the CDR3 is TGTGCCAGCAGTACCGACAGGGACACTGAAGCTTTCTTT. Its protein product is CASSTDRDTEAFF.

V gene TRBV29-1 combines with J gene TRBJ2-1; D uncertain. The CDR3 runs 17 residues. Germline V gene lookup returns CDR1 SQVTM and CDR2 ANQGSEA. V gave up 1 base and J gave up 3 bases, with 19 bases separating them. The CDR3 spells CSVEGMESEQVYNEQFF. The CDR3 DNA reads as TGCAGCGTTGAAGGGATGGAGAGCGAACAAGTCTACAATGAGCAGTTCTTC.

This chain uses TRBV5-1 with TRBJ2-3; perhaps TRBD2 as D (5 bases). The V gene lost 4 bases and the J gene lost 0 bases, with 12 bases spanning the gap. Germline CDR1 and CDR2: SGHRS and YFSETQ. There are 15 residues in the CDR3. Here the CDR3 DNA reads TGCGCCAGCAGCAAGGACGACTATAGCACAGATACGCAGTATTTT. The encoded protein is CASSKDDYSTDTQYF.

This clone has just one count. The gene calls are TRBV3-1 (or the pseudogene TRBV3-2) and TRBJ1-1, with no clear D. This CDR3 has 12 residues. Germline V gene data show CDR1 as LGHDT and CDR2 as YNNKEL (reference sequence). Trimming stripped 0 bases from V and 9 bases from J, with 8 bases between. The CDR3 DNA is TGTGCCAGCAGCCAAGATCGGTTAAAAGCTTTCTTT. Encoded protein: CASSQDRLKAFF.

This clone was seen only once. The CDR3 region is CASSLGATNTGELFF. CDR3 bases: TGTGCCAGCAGCTTAGGAGCTACGAACACCGGGGAGCTGTTTTTT. V gene TRBV11-3 combines with J gene TRBJ2-2; D is uncertain. Trimming took off 1 base at V and 0 bases at J, with 6 bases between the two ends. Germline assignment: CDR1 SGHNT and CDR2 YENEEA. The CDR3 covers 15 residues.

The V and J genes are TRBV12-5 and TRBJ2-7; tentative D call: TRBD1 (6 bases). V lost 5 bases and J lost 5, with 10 bases in between. Germline V lookup: CDR1 LGHNT, CDR2 FRNRAP. The length of the CDR3 is 12 residues. CDR3 DNA: TGTGCTAGTGGTCCCACAGGGAACGAGCAGTACTTC. Translating it yields CASGPTGNEQYF.

Worth noting for this clone: One end of the junction does not line up with germline, which may come from a read error. The gene calls are TRBV2 and TRBJ1-2; TRBD1 matches at 10 bases. This CDR3 comprises 15 residues. Germline V gives CDR1 SNHLY, CDR2 FYNNEI. CDR3 sequence (DNA): TGTGCCAGCAGGGAAGGACAGGGGGGAAACTATGGCTACACCTTC. It encodes CASREGQGGNYGYTF.

This chain joins TRBV29-1 and TRBJ1-1, with D possibly being TRBD1 (6 bases). Looked up from germline, CDR1 is SQVTM and CDR2 is ANQGSEA. V lost 7 bases, J lost 4 bases, and 22 bases lay in between. This CDR3 spans 15 amino acids. CDR3 protein: CSALLGTGMPTEAFF. CDR3 in DNA: TGCAGCGCCCTCCTGGGAACAGGGATGCCCACTGAAGCTTTCTTT. The complete variable domain, with remaining parts taken from reference TRBV29-1 and TRBJ1-1, reads SAVISQKPSRDICQRGTSLTIQCQVDSQVTMMFWYRQQPGQSLTLIATANQGSEATYESGFVIDKFPISRPNLTFSTLTVSNMSPEDSSIYLCSALLGTGMPTEAFFGQGTRLTVV.

The chain combines TRBV30 with TRBJ2-5, with D uncertain. Trimming removed 2 bases from V and 3 bases from J, with 7 bases in between. The CDR3 sequence is 12 residues long. Germline CDR1 and CDR2: GTSNPN and SVGIG (reference sequence). This CDR3 reads CAWSWSEETQYF. The CDR3 DNA sequence: TGTGCCTGGAGTTGGAGTGAAGAGACCCAGTACTTC.

The rearrangement uses TRBV11-2 and TRBJ1-4, with unresolved D. Germline values: CDR1 SGHAT, CDR2 FQNNGV. Trimming left V 2 bases short and J 8 bases short, with 9 bases between. The CDR3 loop spans 13 amino acids. The CDR3 region is CASSLSPPEKLFF. Written as DNA, the CDR3 is TGTGCCAGCAGCTTATCCCCTCCGGAAAAACTGTTTTTT.

The chain is built from TRBV20-1 and TRBJ1-2, with a possible D match to TRBD1 (5 bases). CDR1 and CDR2 (germline): DFQATT, SNEGSKA (reference sequence). The CDR3 has 15 amino acids. With 3 bases removed from V and 6 bases from J, the gap between germline ends came to 20 bases. The CDR3 region is CSASPSGQGGNGYTF. The CDR3 coding sequence is TGCAGTGCTAGTCCCTCCGGGCAGGGAGGGAATGGCTACACCTTC.

CDR3 loop: CASGLDRGYTEAFF. The CDR3 DNA reads as TGTGCTAGTGGTTTGGACCGGGGGTACACTGAAGCTTTCTTT. The V call is TRBV12-5, the J call TRBJ1-1, with D possibly matching TRBD1 (5 bases). Trimming took 1 base from V and 3 from J, leaving 9 bases between them. Looked up from germline, CDR1 is LGHNT and CDR2 is FRNRAP. The CDR3 covers 14 residues.

The chain combines TRBV3-1 (or the pseudogene TRBV3-2) with TRBJ2-1, with 9 bases identical to TRBD2. J was trimmed by 7 bases and V by 0 bases; bases with no gene match: 4. This CDR3 has 15 amino acids. CDR1 and CDR2 (germline): LGHDT, YNNKEL (reference sequence). The CDR3 is CASSQDLTSGNEQFF. CDR3 sequence (DNA): TGTGCCAGCAGCCAAGATTTAACTAGCGGGAATGAGCAGTTCTTC.

The chain carries TRBV9 and TRBJ2-2; 7 bases agree with TRBD2. Trimming cost V 0 bases and J 0 bases; bases outside gene matches: 5. CDR3 length equals 17 residues. Per the germline V gene, CDR1 is SGDLS and CDR2 is YYNGEE. The CDR3 sequence is CASSVDNSGSNTGELFF. In DNA, the CDR3 is TGTGCCAGCAGCGTAGATAATAGCGGGTCGAACACCGGGGAGCTGTTTTTT.

V usage is TRBV4-1 and J usage is TRBJ2-7, with 8 bases that match TRBD2. J was trimmed by 1 base and V by 1 base; bases with no gene match: 6. The germline V gene encodes CDR1 MGHRA and CDR2 YSYEKL. CDR3 length: 16 residues. The CDR3 is CASSQVPSGSSYEQYF. CDR3 in DNA: TGCGCCAGCAGCCAAGTCCCCAGCGGGAGTTCCTACGAGCAGTACTTC.